This T cell receptor beta chain stems from a study of blood T cell repertoires in COVID-19 (dated by TCRdb to 2018 to 2020). About the study as a whole: Collaborator samples came from the United States, Italy and Spain and covered acute and convalescent phases of COVID-19. The material from the prospective study consisted of cDNA or gDNA derived from T cells, B-cell-depleted T cells, or PBMCs. Nearly every sample came with metadata listing a de-identified subject ID, COVID-19 status, age in years and sex. Where HLA class I and class II types were available, the types were taken from metadata supplied by the sample provider, not from assay-based typing. Samples came from the ongoing ImmuneRACE study (first 160 participants) plus 1,254 subjects from 6 global collaborators. Deeply sampled blood TCRbeta repertoires from subjects exposed to, actively infected with, or recovered from COVID-19 were included in the dataset. The repertoires were released in a freely available public database intended as a resource for research on the immune response to SARS-CoV-2. Paper-wide results and their limitations: How much clinical and demographic metadata was included differed by source and by participant, and the metadata was provided uncurated.

TCRbeta CDR3 regions were amplified from genomic DNA by means of the immunoSEQ Assay, a bias-controlled multiplex PCR. In the paper's pipeline: The number of nucleated cells in each sample was estimated from the amplification of reference gene primers within the assay. Sequence reads were collapsed and filtered to measure the absolute abundance of every unique TCRbeta CDR3 rearrangement. For each sample, productive Simpson clonality was calculated as the square root of Simpson's diversity index over productive rearrangements. TCRdb's version of the immuneACCESS table is confined to in-frame rearrangements and falls short of the full clone set. An unresolved V gene accounts for under half of the shortfall where checked; the remainder is of unknown origin. The DNA gave D and trimming, while V, J and clone size come from that table. This sample is represented by approximately 400,000 clones; about 90% of them were singletons. The ten top clones hold around 1.2% of the sample.

CDR3 length: 15 amino acids, cysteine to phenylalanine. This entry keeps only the CDR3 DNA: 45 bases, framed from base 1. From a lookup of the germline V gene, CDR1 and CDR2 are SGHTA and FQGNSA. After removal of 7 bases from V and 3 bases from J, the junction retains 10 bases not matched to a gene. Whole blood was collected in K2EDTA tubes by collaborating institutions according to the institutions' own protocols. For TCRbeta analysis, collaborators shipped samples in one of three forms: frozen whole blood, isolated PBMCs, or DNA extracted from either of those sample types. About this clone: What antigen it recognizes has not been identified. No base-level quality is on record; no much larger clone is a single base apart.

The sequence is built from TRBV7-2 and TRBJ2-3, and 7 junction bases match TRBD2. Sequencing used peripheral blood. The TCR sequence derives from a man aged 35 to 55 with acute or convalescent COVID-19. The nucleotide sequence is TGTGCCAGCACCAGATCTAGCGGACTTACAGATACGCAGTATTTT. It specifies CASTRSSGLTDTQYF.